A selection of T cell receptor beta chains follows, all from one sample in a study of blood T cell repertoires in COVID-19. This table comes from immunoSEQ multiplex PCR, and its TCRdb copy is limited to in-frame clones, with some not included. Of approximately 94,000 clones in the sample, approximately 81% are singletons; the top ten hold roughly 13%. The material sequenced was peripheral blood. Receptors were obtained from a human donor in a cohort sampled during active COVID-19. Each CDR3 is given with its conserved first and last residue. Fields, in order: J gene, V gene, D gene, clone size, CDR3 protein, CDR3 DNA. D genes are given only for firm matches. Clone sizes are given selectively: once, few, many, or a class where the clone is expanded.

>TRBJ2-7|TRBV5-1|TRBD2|.
CASSLTAGGPYEQYF
TGCGCCAGCAGCTTGACAGCGGGAGGGCCATACGAGCAGTACTTC
>TRBJ1-2|TRBV5-8|TRBD1|.
CASNPRQGAWYGYTF
TGTGCCAGCAACCCTCGACAGGGGGCTTGGTATGGCTACACCTTC
>TRBJ2-5|TRBV5-1|TRBD2|.
CASSLGLAGESETQYF
TGCGCCAGCAGCTTGGGACTAGCGGGAGAATCAGAGACCCAGTACTTC
>TRBJ2-2|TRBV19|TRBD2|.
CASKVSGRGTGELFF
TGTGCCAGTAAAGTCAGCGGGAGGGGCACCGGGGAGCTGTTTTTT
>TRBJ2-1|TRBV7-8|.|.
CATEDSPYNEQFF
TGTGCCACCGAGGATTCACCTTACAATGAGCAGTTCTTC
>TRBJ2-5|TRBV7-7|TRBD1|once
CASSSDRGETQYF
TGTGCCAGCAGCTCGGACAGGGGTGAGACCCAGTACTTC
>TRBJ1-5|TRBV10-3|TRBD1|.
CAIGQGVRQPQHF
TGTGCCATCGGACAGGGGGTAAGACAGCCCCAGCATTTT
>TRBJ2-7|TRBV6-1|TRBD1|.
CASSDLWTGYEQYF
TGTGCCAGCAGTGACCTGTGGACAGGGTACGAGCAGTACTTC
>TRBJ1-5|TRBV4-3|.|.
CASSQAWRSNQPQHF
TGCGCCAGCAGCCAAGCATGGCGGAGCAATCAGCCCCAGCATTTT
>TRBJ2-4|TRBV5-1|.|.
CASSGDNGNIQYF
TGCGCCAGCAGCGGGGACAACGGAAACATTCAGTACTTC
>TRBJ1-2|TRBV21-1|.|.
CASSKAQGGYTF
TGTGCCAGCAGCAAAGCGCAGGGTGGCTACACCTTC
>TRBJ1-3|TRBV11-3|TRBD1|.
CASSPGGNSGNTIYF
TGTGCCAGCAGCCCAGGGGGGAACTCTGGAAACACCATATATTTT
>TRBJ1-2|TRBV19|TRBD1|.
CASVRTGRNYGYTF
TGTGCCTCAGTCCGGACAGGGCGAAACTATGGCTACACCTTC
>TRBJ2-7|TRBV21-1|.|.
CASSNTGVKQEQYF
TGTGCCAGCAGCAACACGGGGGTTAAGCAGGAGCAGTACTTC
>TRBJ1-1|TRBV10-3|TRBD1|once
CATQQGEGTEAFF
TGTGCCACGCAACAGGGGGAGGGCACTGAAGCTTTCTTT
>TRBJ1-2|TRBV7-8|TRBD1|many
CASSTGTGFYTF
TGTGCCAGCAGCACTGGGACAGGTTTCTACACCTTC
>TRBJ2-1|TRBV19|.|.
CASRDGAQLAEVHEQFF
TGTGCCAGCCGGGACGGCGCTCAACTAGCCGAGGTCCATGAGCAGTTCTTC
>TRBJ1-3|TRBV6-5|.|.
CASRGGRGTGNTIYF
TGTGCCAGCAGAGGTGGCAGGGGAACTGGAAACACCATATATTTT
>TRBJ1-2|TRBV20-1|.|.
CSASRLARGDYGYTF
TGCAGTGCTAGTAGGTTAGCCAGGGGAGACTATGGCTACACCTTC
>TRBJ2-5|TRBV3-1/TRBV3-2|TRBD1|.
CASSTRDRGFQETQYF
TGTGCCAGCAGCACCCGGGACAGGGGTTTCCAAGAGACCCAGTACTTC
>TRBJ1-4|TRBV27|.|.
CASSSSQVEKLFF
TGTGCCAGCAGTTCATCACAGGTGGAAAAACTGTTTTTT
>TRBJ2-5|TRBV6-2/TRBV6-3|TRBD2|.
CASSTRLAGYQETQYF
TGTGCCAGCAGTACTAGACTAGCGGGGTACCAAGAGACCCAGTACTTC
>TRBJ1-1|TRBV12-3/TRBV12-4|.|once
CASSLMRNTEAFF
TGTGCCAGCAGTTTAATGAGGAACACTGAAGCTTTCTTT
>TRBJ2-7|TRBV3-1/TRBV3-2|.|once
CASSQAGVYEQYF
TGTGCCAGCAGCCAAGCGGGGGTCTACGAGCAGTACTTC
>TRBJ2-7|TRBV11-2|.|.
CASSLSRREQYF
TGTGCCAGCAGCTTATCGCGGCGCGAGCAGTACTTC
>TRBJ1-1|TRBV4-3|TRBD1|.
CASSQARMGTGFKAFF
TGCGCCAGCAGCCAAGCCAGGATGGGGACAGGGTTCAAAGCTTTCTTT
>TRBJ1-2|TRBV3-1/TRBV3-2|TRBD1|.
CASSHRGTGAGYTF
TGTGCCAGCAGCCACCGAGGGACAGGGGCCGGCTACACCTTC
>TRBJ2-7|TRBV20-1|.|.
CSAGGREQYF
TGCAGCGCCGGGGGGCGCGAGCAGTACTTC
>TRBJ2-6|TRBV5-1|TRBD1|.
CASSSTGAGANVLTF
TGCGCCAGCAGCTCTACAGGGGCTGGGGCCAACGTCCTGACTTTC
>TRBJ2-1|TRBV7-2|TRBD2|.
CASSLALAGGNEQFF
TGTGCCAGCAGCTTAGCACTAGCGGGGGGGAATGAGCAGTTCTTC
>TRBJ2-7|TRBV7-6|TRBD2|.
CASSLVAGGAYEQYF
TGTGCCAGCAGCTTAGTAGCGGGAGGGGCCTACGAGCAGTACTTC
>TRBJ2-7|TRBV6-2/TRBV6-3|TRBD2|.
CASSPSGGTYEQYF
TGTGCCAGCAGCCCAAGCGGGGGCACCTACGAGCAGTACTTC
>TRBJ1-1|TRBV7-8|TRBD1|.
CASSSGTVNIEAFF
TGTGCCAGCAGCTCGGGGACAGTGAACATTGAAGCTTTCTTT
>TRBJ1-2|TRBV6-2/TRBV6-3|.|.
CASSSTGFSGYTF
TGTGCCAGCAGTTCCACAGGGTTTAGTGGCTACACCTTC
>TRBJ2-7|TRBV9|.|once
CASSVGIGEAYEQYF
TGTGCCAGCAGCGTAGGAATAGGGGAGGCCTACGAGCAGTACTTC
>TRBJ2-3|TRBV18|.|.
CASSPKDRHTDTQYF
TGTGCCAGCTCACCCAAAGACAGACACACAGATACGCAGTATTTT
>TRBJ1-2|TRBV18|.|.
CASSPAEGGGYTF
TGTGCCAGCTCACCAGCGGAAGGAGGGGGCTACACCTTC
>TRBJ2-3|TRBV27|TRBD2|.
CASSIGLAKDTQYF
TGTGCCAGCAGTATAGGACTAGCTAAGGATACGCAGTATTTT
>TRBJ2-7|TRBV29-1|.|.
CSTRGYEQYF
TGCAGCACCAGGGGTTACGAGCAGTACTTC
>TRBJ2-3|TRBV4-1|TRBD2|few
CASSRSSGVNTDTQYF
TGCGCCAGCAGCCGATCTAGCGGGGTGAACACAGATACGCAGTATTTT
>TRBJ2-1|TRBV5-6|TRBD1|.
CASSPDRVSGNEQFF
TGTGCCAGCAGCCCGGACAGGGTGTCTGGAAATGAGCAGTTCTTC
>TRBJ2-1|TRBV3-1/TRBV3-2|.|.
CASSQEDSINEQFF
TGTGCCAGCAGCCAGGAGGACAGTATAAATGAGCAGTTCTTC
>TRBJ2-7|TRBV10-1|TRBD1|.
CASSEGTGRYEQYF
TGCGCCAGCAGTGAGGGGACAGGGCGGTACGAGCAGTACTTC
>TRBJ1-3|TRBV11-2|.|.
CASSFGREKARKNTIYF
TGTGCCAGCAGCTTCGGACGGGAAAAGGCGAGGAAGAACACCATATATTTT
>TRBJ2-1|TRBV3-1/TRBV3-2|TRBD2|once
CASSQDVASGGAVSYNEQFF
TGTGCCAGCAGCCAAGATGTTGCTAGCGGGGGGGCGGTCTCCTACAATGAGCAGTTCTTC
>TRBJ2-7|TRBV27|.|.
CASSLTQGYEQYF
TGTGCCAGCAGTTTGACCCAGGGCTACGAGCAGTACTTC
>TRBJ1-4|TRBV10-2|.|once
CASRAGKQEKLFF
TGCGCCAGCAGGGCTGGAAAACAGGAAAAACTGTTTTTT